The TCR beta chain described here comes from a study of blood T cell repertoires in COVID-19. The protocol was immunoSEQ multiplex PCR, while the TCRdb copy is restricted to in-frame clones and leaves out a portion. The sample holds around 99,000 clones, roughly nine tenths seen once. With V trimmed by 1 base and J by 5 bases, 4 bases remained unmatched. From germline, CDR1 is LNHDA and CDR2 SQIVND (reference sequence). This CDR3 is built from 15 residues. The TCR comes from a man aged 45 to 65 with acute or convalescent COVID-19. This sequence joins TRBV19 and TRBJ1-5, with 8 bases identical to TRBD1. Material for sequencing was peripheral blood. The DNA for the CDR3 is TGTGCCAGTAGTATAGCCCCACAGGGGGATCAGCCCCAGCATTTT. Translating gives CASSIAPQGDQPQHF.